The clone carrying this TCR beta chain has a single count. A much larger clonotype is one base distant, so this may be a read error. These data originate in a study of molecular identifiers for immune sequencing clone quantification. The CDR3 has 14 amino acids. The germline V gene encodes CDR1 MNHEY and CDR2 SMNVEV (reference sequence). TCRdb called the PCR reads again in MiXCR, with one record for every CDR3 protein. The sample carries about half a million distinct CDR3 sequences, roughly a fifth recorded once. This receptor was identified in a human donor in good health. Some libraries in this study had Jurkat cell RNA spiked in. The chain recombines TRBV27 with TRBJ1-5; possible D gene TRBD1, 6 bases. Specimen: naive CD8+ T cells from blood, with Jurkat cell RNA spiked in. The subset denotes: FACS-sorted CD8+CD4-CCR7+CD45RA+ naive T cells. CDR3 protein: CACSPKTGGQPQHF. CDR3 nucleotide sequence: TGTGCCTGCAGCCCGAAGACAGGTGGTCAGCCCCAGCATTTT.